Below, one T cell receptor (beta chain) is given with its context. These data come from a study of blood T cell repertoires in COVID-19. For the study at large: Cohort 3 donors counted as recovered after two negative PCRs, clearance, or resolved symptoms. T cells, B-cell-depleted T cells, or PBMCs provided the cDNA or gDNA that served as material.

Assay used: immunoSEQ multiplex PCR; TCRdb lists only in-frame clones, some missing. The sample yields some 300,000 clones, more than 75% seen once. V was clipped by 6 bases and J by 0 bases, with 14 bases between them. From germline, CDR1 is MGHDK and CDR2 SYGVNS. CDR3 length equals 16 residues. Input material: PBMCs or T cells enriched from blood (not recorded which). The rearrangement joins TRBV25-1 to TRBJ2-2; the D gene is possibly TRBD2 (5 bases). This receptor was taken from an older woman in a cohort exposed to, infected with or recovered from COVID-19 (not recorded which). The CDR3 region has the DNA TGTGCCAGCAGAGATGACGGGATTACGAACACCGGGGAGCTGTTTTTT. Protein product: CASRDDGITNTGELFF.